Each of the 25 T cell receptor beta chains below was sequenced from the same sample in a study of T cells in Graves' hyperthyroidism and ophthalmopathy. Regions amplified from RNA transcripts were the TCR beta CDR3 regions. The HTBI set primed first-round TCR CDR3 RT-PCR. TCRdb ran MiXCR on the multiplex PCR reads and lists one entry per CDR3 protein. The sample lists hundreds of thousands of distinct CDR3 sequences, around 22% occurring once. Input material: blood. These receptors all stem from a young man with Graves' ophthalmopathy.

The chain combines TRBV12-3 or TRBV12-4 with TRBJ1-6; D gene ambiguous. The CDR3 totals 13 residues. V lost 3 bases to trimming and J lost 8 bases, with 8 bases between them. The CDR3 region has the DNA TGTGCCAGCAGTTTGATGGGGTATTCACCCCTCCACTTT. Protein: CASSLMGYSPLHF.

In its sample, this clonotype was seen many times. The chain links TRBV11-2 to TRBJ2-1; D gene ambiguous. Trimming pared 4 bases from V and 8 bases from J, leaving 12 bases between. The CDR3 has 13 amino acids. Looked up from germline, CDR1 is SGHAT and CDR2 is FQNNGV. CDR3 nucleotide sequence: TGTGCCAGCAGCTCCCCCCCCCGCGATGAGCAGTTCTTC. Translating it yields CASSSPPRDEQFF.

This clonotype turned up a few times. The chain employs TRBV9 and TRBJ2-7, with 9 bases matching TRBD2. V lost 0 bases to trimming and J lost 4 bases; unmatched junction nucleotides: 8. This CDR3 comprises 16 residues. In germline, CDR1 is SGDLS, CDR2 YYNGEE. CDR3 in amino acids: CASSVGGGAGGYEQYF. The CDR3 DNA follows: TGTGCCAGCAGCGTAGGGGGTGGAGCGGGAGGTTACGAGCAGTACTTC.

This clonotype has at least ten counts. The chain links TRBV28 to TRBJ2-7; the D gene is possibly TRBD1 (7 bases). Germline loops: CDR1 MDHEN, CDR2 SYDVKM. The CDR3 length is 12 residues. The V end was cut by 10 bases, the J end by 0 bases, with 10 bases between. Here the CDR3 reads CATRGDSYEQYF. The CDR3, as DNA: TGTGCCACCAGGGGGGACTCCTACGAGCAGTACTTC.

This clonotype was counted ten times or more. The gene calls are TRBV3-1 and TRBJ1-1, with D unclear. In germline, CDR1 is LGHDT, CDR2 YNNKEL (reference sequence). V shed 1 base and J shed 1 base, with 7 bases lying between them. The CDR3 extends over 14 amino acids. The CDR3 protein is CASSQGHQNTEAFF. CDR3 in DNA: TGTGCCAGCAGCCAAGGACACCAGAACACTGAAGCTTTCTTT. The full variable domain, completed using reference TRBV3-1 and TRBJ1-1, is DTAVSQTPKYLVTQMGNDKSIKCEQNLGHDTMYWYKQDSKKFLKIMFSYNNKELIINETVPNRFSPKSPDKAHLNLHINSLELGDSAVYFCASSQGHQNTEAFFGQGTRLTVV.

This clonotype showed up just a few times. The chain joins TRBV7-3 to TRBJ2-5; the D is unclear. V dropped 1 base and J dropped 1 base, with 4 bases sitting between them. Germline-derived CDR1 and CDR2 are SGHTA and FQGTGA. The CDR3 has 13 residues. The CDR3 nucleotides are TGTGCCAGCAGCTTAAATAGCCAAGAGACCCAGTACTTC. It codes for CASSLNSQETQYF.

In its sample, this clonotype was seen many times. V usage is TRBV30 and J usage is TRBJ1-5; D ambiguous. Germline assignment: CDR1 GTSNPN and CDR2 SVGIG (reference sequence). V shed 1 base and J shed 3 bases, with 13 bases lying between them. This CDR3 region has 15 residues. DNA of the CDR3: TGTGCCTGGAGTGGAAAGACCGCTACCAATCAGCCCCAGCATTTT. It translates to CAWSGKTATNQPQHF.

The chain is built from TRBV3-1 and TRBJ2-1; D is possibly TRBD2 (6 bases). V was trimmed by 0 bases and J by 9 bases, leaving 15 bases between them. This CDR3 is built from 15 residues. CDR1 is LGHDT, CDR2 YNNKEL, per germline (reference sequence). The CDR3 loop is CASSQDWAGKSEQFF. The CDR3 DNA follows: TGTGCCAGCAGCCAAGATTGGGCGGGGAAAAGTGAGCAGTTCTTC.

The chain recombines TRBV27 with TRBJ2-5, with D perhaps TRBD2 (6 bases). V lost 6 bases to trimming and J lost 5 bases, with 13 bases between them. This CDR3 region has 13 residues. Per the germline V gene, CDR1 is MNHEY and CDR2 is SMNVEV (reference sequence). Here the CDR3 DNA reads TGTGCCAGCAGGACTAGGGCGACGGAGACCCAGTACTTC. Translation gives CASRTRATETQYF.

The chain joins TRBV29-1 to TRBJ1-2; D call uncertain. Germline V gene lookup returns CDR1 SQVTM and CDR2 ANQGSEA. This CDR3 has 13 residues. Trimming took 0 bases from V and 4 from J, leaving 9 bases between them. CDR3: CSVEEHQAYGYTF. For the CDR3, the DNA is TGCAGCGTTGAAGAACACCAGGCCTATGGCTACACCTTC.

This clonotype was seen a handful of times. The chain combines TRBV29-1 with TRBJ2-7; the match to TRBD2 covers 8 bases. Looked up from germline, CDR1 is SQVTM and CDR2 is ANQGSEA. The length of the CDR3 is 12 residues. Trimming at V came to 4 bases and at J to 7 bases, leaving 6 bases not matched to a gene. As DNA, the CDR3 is TGCAGCGTTGTCCGGCTAGCGGGTGAGCAGTACTTC. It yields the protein CSVVRLAGEQYF.

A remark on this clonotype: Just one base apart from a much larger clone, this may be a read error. DNA of the CDR3: TGTGCCGGCAGCTCTCCGGGGCACGAGCAGTACTTC. This sequence encodes CAGSSPGHEQYF. This rearrangement joins TRBV9 to TRBJ2-7; either TRBD1 or TRBD2 may fit D (5 bases each). This CDR3 comprises 12 residues. Germline values: CDR1 SGDLS, CDR2 YYNGEE.

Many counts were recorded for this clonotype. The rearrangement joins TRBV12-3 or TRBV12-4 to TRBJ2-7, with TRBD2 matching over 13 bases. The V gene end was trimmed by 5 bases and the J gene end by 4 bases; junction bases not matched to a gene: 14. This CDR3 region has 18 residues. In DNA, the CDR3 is TGTGCCAGCAGTCCCACTAGCGGGAGGGCCTTCGGATCATACGAGCAGTACTTC. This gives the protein CASSPTSGRAFGSYEQYF.

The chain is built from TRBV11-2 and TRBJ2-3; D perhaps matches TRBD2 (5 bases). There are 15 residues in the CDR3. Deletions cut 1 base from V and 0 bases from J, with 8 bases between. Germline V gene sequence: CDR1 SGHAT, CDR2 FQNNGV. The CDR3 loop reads CASSLAGFSTDTQYF. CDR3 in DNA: TGTGCCAGCAGCTTAGCGGGGTTTAGCACAGATACGCAGTATTTT.

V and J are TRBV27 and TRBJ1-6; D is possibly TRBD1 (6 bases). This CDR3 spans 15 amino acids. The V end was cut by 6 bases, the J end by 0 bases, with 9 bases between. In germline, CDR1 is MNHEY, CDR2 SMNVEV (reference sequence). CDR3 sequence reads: CASRDSSSYNSPLHF. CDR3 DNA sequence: TGTGCCAGCAGGGACAGCAGCTCCTATAATTCACCCCTCCACTTT.

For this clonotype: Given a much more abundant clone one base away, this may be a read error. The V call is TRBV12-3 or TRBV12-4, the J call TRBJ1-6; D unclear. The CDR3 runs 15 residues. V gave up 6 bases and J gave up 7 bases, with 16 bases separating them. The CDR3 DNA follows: TGTGCCAGCAGCACCGACGGGCTGTCGAATTCACCCCTCCACTTT. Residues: CASSTDGLSNSPLHF.

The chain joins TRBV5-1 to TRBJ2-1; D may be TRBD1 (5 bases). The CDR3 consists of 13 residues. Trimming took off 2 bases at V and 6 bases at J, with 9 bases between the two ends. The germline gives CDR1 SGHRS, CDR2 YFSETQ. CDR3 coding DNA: TGCGCCAGCAGCTTTAGCCAGGGCAATGAGCAGTTCTTC. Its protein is CASSFSQGNEQFF.

The CDR3 protein is CASSQVVRSTGELFF. CDR3 sequence (DNA): TGCGCCAGCAGCCAAGTTGTTCGGAGCACCGGGGAGCTGTTTTTT. This chain joins TRBV4-1 and TRBJ2-2; D is uncertain. The V end was cut by 1 base, the J end by 4 bases, with 10 bases between. The CDR3 spans 15 residues. Germline V gives CDR1 MGHRA, CDR2 YSYEKL.

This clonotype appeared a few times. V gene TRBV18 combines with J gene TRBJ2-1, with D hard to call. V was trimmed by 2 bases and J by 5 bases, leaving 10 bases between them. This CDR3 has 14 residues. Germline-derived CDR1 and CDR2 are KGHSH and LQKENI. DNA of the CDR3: TGTGCCAGCTCACCAACGGTCGGAAACAATGAGCAGTTCTTC. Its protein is CASSPTVGNNEQFF.

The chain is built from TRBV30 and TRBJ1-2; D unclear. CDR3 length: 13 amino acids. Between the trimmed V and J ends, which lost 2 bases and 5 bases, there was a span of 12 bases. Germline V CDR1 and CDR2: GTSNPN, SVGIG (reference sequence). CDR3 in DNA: TGTGCCTGGAGTTACTCCAACAGTTATGGCTACACCTTC. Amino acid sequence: CAWSYSNSYGYTF. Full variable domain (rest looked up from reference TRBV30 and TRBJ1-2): SQTIHQWPATLVQPVGSPLSLECTVEGTSNPNLYWYRQAAGRGLQLLFYSVGIGQISSEVPQNLSASRPQDRQFILSSKKLLLSDSGFYLCAWSYSNSYGYTFGSGTRLTVV.

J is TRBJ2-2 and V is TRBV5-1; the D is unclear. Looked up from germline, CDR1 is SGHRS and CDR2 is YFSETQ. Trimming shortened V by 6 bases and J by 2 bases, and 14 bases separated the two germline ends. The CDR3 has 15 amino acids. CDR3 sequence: CASNPRTDNTGELFF. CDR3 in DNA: TGCGCCAGCAACCCCAGGACGGATAACACCGGGGAGCTGTTTTTT.

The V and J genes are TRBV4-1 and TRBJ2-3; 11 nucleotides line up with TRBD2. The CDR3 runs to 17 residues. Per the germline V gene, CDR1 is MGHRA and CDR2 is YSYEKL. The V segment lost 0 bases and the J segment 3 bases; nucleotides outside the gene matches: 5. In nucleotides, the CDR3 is TGCGCCAGCAGCCAAGATTCACTAGCGGGAGCGACAGATACGCAGTATTTT. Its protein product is CASSQDSLAGATDTQYF.

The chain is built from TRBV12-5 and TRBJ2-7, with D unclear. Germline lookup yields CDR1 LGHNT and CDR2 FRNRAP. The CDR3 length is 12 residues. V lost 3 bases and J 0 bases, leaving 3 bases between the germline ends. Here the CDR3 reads CASGFSSYEQYF. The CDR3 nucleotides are TGTGCTAGTGGTTTCTCCTCCTACGAGCAGTACTTC.

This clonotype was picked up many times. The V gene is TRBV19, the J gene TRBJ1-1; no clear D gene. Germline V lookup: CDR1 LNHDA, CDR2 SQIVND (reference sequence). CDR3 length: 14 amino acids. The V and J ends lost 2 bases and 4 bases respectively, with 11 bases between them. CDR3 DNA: TGTGCCAGTAGTATACGAGCGGGCGGCACTGAAGCTTTCTTT. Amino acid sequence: CASSIRAGGTEAFF.

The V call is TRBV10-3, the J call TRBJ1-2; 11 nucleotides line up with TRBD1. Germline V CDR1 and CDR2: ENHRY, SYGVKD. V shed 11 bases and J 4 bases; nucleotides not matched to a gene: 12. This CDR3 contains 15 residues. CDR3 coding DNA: TGTGCCGTCACCGACGGACAGGGGGCAAGCTATGGCTACACCTTC. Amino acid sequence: CAVTDGQGASYGYTF.